This TCR beta chain was recovered during a study of graft-versus-host responses after intestinal transplantation. Study details: Recipients obtained multivisceral, liver-intestinal, or isolated intestinal transplants. Tacrolimus and steroids were given for around three years to all recipients after anti-thymocyte globulin induction.

Generated by immunoSEQ multiplex PCR, the TCRdb table keeps only in-frame clones and is missing some. This sample has over 100,000 clones, with 85% to 95% found just once. This clone has only one observation. Its antigen is still unknown. The CDR3 is made up of 16 amino acids. Germline V lookup: CDR1 MGHDK, CDR2 SYGVNS. After removal of 4 bases from V and 2 bases from J, the junction contained 7 bases not matched to a gene. Study-wide points: GvH clones appeared in recipient marrow, some first in ileum or blood. Individuals who had graft-donor T cell macrochimerism had allografts that showed high graft-versus-host to host-versus-graft clonal ratios.

The sequencing used unstimulated CD8+ T cells sorted from spleen or lymph node cells, collected before intestinal transplant. The TCR was taken from a human donor who received an intestinal transplant. The genes are TRBV25-1 and TRBJ2-7; 11 bases fit TRBD2. The CDR3 region has the DNA TGTGCCAGCAGTGGCCCCCGACTAGCGGGAACCTACGAGCAGTACTTC. Translating it yields CASSGPRLAGTYEQYF.